These 32 T cell receptor beta chains came from one sample sequenced in a study of blood T cell repertoires in COVID-19. Sequencing used immunoSEQ multiplex PCR; TCRdb keeps in-frame clones, though not all of them. The sample yields 150,000 to 200,000 clones, about 81% seen once. The sequencing sample was made of peripheral blood. The receptors were sampled from a human donor in a cohort sampled during active COVID-19.

This chain joins TRBV7-8 and TRBJ1-5; TRBD1 agrees at 7 bases. Unmatched junction bases numbered 5, after V lost 4 bases and J lost 5 bases. CDR1 is SGHVS, CDR2 FQNEAQ, per germline. This CDR3 spans 14 amino acids. CDR3 loop: CASSSGTDYQPQHF. The CDR3 DNA follows: TGTGCCAGCAGCTCCGGGACAGATTATCAGCCCCAGCATTTT.

This clone was seen at least ten times. The J gene is TRBJ1-4, the V gene TRBV10-3; D is perhaps TRBD1 (6 bases). Germline CDR1 reads ENHRY; CDR2 reads SYGVKD. V was clipped by 4 bases and J by 6 bases, with 15 bases between them. The CDR3 runs to 15 residues. CDR3 sequence: CAISGGGGSDEKLFF. The CDR3 nucleotides are TGTGCCATCAGTGGGGGAGGGGGATCGGATGAAAAACTGTTTTTT.

The chain has TRBV27 and TRBJ2-7, with D possibly TRBD1 on 6 matching bases. Germline assignment: CDR1 MNHEY and CDR2 SMNVEV (reference sequence). The ends were cut back, 4 bases at V and 4 bases at J, with 14 bases in the middle. This CDR3 is built from 14 residues. CDR3 sequence (DNA): TGTGCCAGCAGTTCTAACAGGGTGGGGTACGAGCAGTACTTC. Translating gives CASSSNRVGYEQYF.

The rearrangement links TRBV10-3 to TRBJ1-1; TRBD1 agrees at 9 bases. The V gene end was trimmed by 7 bases and the J gene end by 2 bases; junction bases not matched to a gene: 5. The CDR3 runs 14 residues. CDR1 is ENHRY and CDR2 is SYGVKD in the germline V gene. CDR3 sequence: CAIKRDRDNTEAFF. The CDR3 coding sequence is TGTGCCATCAAACGGGACAGGGACAACACTGAAGCTTTCTTT.

The rearrangement uses TRBV6-6 and TRBJ2-7; TRBD2 might be the D (5 bases). Between the trimmed V and J ends, which lost 0 bases and 2 bases, there was a span of 11 bases. Germline V gene lookup returns CDR1 MNHNY and CDR2 SVGAGI (reference sequence). The CDR3 covers 15 residues. This chain's CDR3 is CASSYSVSGTYEQYF. CDR3 in DNA: TGTGCCAGCAGTTACTCAGTGTCCGGGACCTACGAGCAGTACTTC.

The J gene is TRBJ2-3, the V gene TRBV4-1; D unresolved. Germline V gene data show CDR1 as MGHRA and CDR2 as YSYEKL. V gave up 0 bases and J gave up 5 bases, with 6 bases separating them. This CDR3 is 13 amino acids long. DNA for the CDR3: TGCGCCAGCAGCCAAGATCCGGGAGATACGCAGTATTTT. Its translation is CASSQDPGDTQYF.

The chain links TRBV19 to TRBJ2-5; maybe TRBD1 (6 bases). Germline V gene lookup returns CDR1 LNHDA and CDR2 SQIVND (reference sequence). The CDR3 has 14 amino acids. Trimming left V 0 bases short and J 5 bases short, with 10 bases between. CDR3 protein: CASSIDNRAETQYF. CDR3 in DNA: TGTGCCAGTAGTATAGATAACAGGGCGGAGACCCAGTACTTC.

The genes are TRBV11-2 and TRBJ1-1; D is unresolved. Trimming cost V 3 bases and J 1 base, with 15 bases left between them. Germline CDR1 is SGHAT and CDR2 is FQNNGV. CDR3 length: 16 amino acids. The CDR3 spells CASSFVLTSGNTEAFF. The CDR3 nucleotides read TGTGCCAGCAGCTTCGTTTTAACGTCGGGGAACACTGAAGCTTTCTTT.

This clone was seen many times. The chain couples TRBV11-2 to TRBJ2-5, with no clear D. The germline V and J ends were trimmed by 4 bases and 1 base, with 7 bases remaining between them. CDR3 length: 13 residues. Germline assignment: CDR1 SGHAT and CDR2 FQNNGV. The DNA for the CDR3 is TGTGCCAGCAGCTCCTTGAGCCAAGAGACCCAGTACTTC. It is translated as CASSSLSQETQYF.

This sequence joins TRBV28 and TRBJ2-7, with TRBD1 matching over 10 bases. The CDR3 contains 14 residues. With 11 bases clipped from V and 2 bases from J, the junction kept 9 bases outside the gene matches. Per the germline V gene, CDR1 is MDHEN and CDR2 is SYDVKM. The CDR3 DNA is TGTGCCTCAAAACGGACAGGGGGTACCTACGAGCAGTACTTC. Protein sequence: CASKRTGGTYEQYF.

The CDR3 reads CATSRGLQGQGGYTF. The CDR3, as DNA: TGTGCCACCAGCAGAGGACTACAGGGTCAGGGAGGCTACACCTTC. This chain links TRBV15 with TRBJ1-2, with a tentative D call TRBD1 (6 bases). Germline CDR1 and CDR2: LNHNV and YYDKDF (reference sequence). V was shortened by 1 base and J by 8 bases, with 17 bases between the two germline ends. CDR3 size: 15 residues.

The chain has TRBV7-2 and TRBJ2-2; 11 nucleotides align to TRBD2. V dropped 5 bases and J dropped 10; count of bases not matched to a gene: 9. Germline CDR1 SGHTA, CDR2 FQGNSA. The CDR3 covers 15 residues. In nucleotides, the CDR3 is TGTGCCAGCAGCCATATTAGCGGGGGGGGAGAGGAGCTGTTTTTT. It is translated as CASSHISGGGEELFF.

The chain uses TRBV15 and TRBJ1-1; D ambiguous. V lost 6 bases and J 1 base, leaving 12 bases between the germline ends. CDR3 length: 14 amino acids. Germline values: CDR1 LNHNV, CDR2 YYDKDF (reference sequence). CDR3 nucleotide sequence: TGTGCCACCAGTGCTTGGGCAGGGAACACTGAAGCTTTCTTT. Translation: CATSAWAGNTEAFF.

This chain connects TRBV6-5 to TRBJ2-7; D not certain. The CDR3 extends over 13 amino acids. Germline CDR1 and CDR2: MNHEY and SVGAGI. V was shortened by 6 bases and J by 3 bases, with 12 bases between the two germline ends. CDR3 sequence: CASSRQSYYEQYF. The DNA for the CDR3 is TGTGCCAGCAGCCGACAAAGTTACTACGAGCAGTACTTC.

This chain uses TRBV19 with TRBJ2-7; 7 bases agree with TRBD1. V was pared by 6 bases and J by 3 bases, with 8 bases of the junction left unmatched. This CDR3 comprises 14 residues. Germline CDR1 is LNHDA and CDR2 is SQIVND (reference sequence). CDR3 sequence: CASSSTGSVYEQYF. The CDR3 DNA reads TGTGCCAGTAGCTCGACAGGGTCCGTCTACGAGCAGTACTTC.

As to this clone: This same CDR3 is encoded by further DNA sequences in the sample. This chain joins TRBV7-3 and TRBJ2-1; TRBD2 aligns across 9 bases. CDR3 length equals 15 residues. The germline CDR1 and CDR2 sequences are SGHTA and FQGTGA. V was clipped by 2 bases and J by 4 bases; unmatched bases: 3. For the CDR3, the DNA is TGTGCCAGCAGCTTAGCGGGAGGGCCTTACAATGAGCAGTTCTTC. Translated: CASSLAGGPYNEQFF.

The chain links TRBV3-1 (or the pseudogene TRBV3-2) to TRBJ1-1; unclear D gene. Trimming left V 4 bases short and J 0 bases short, with 9 bases between. The CDR3 is 14 residues long. CDR1 and CDR2 from the germline V gene are LGHDT and YNNKEL (reference sequence). The CDR3: CASSPTLMNTEAFF. As DNA, the CDR3 is TGTGCCAGCAGCCCAACTCTGATGAACACTGAAGCTTTCTTT.

The CDR3 loop reads CASSRDSNTGELFF. Here the CDR3 DNA reads TGTGCCAGCAGCCGGGACTCCAACACCGGGGAGCTGTTTTTT. The chain combines TRBV7-3 with TRBJ2-2; possibly TRBD2 for D (6 bases). Trimming removed 5 bases at V and 2 bases at J, with 9 bases between. The CDR3 runs to 14 residues. Per germline, CDR1 SGHTA and CDR2 FQGTGA.

The chain uses TRBV7-2 and TRBJ1-2; TRBD1 matches 11 bases. Germline V gene data show CDR1 as SGHTA and CDR2 as FQGNSA. With V trimmed by 8 bases and J by 8 bases, 10 bases remained unmatched. CDR3 length: 14 amino acids. In nucleotides, the CDR3 is TGTGCCAGCTGGACAGGGGGCGGATCTGGCGGCTACACCTTC. Translation gives CASWTGGGSGGYTF.

This chain links TRBV5-1 with TRBJ1-5; weak D call: TRBD1 (5 bases). The CDR3 spans 14 residues. Germline V lookup: CDR1 SGHRS, CDR2 YFSETQ. Trimming stripped 5 bases from V and 6 bases from J, with 15 bases between. For the CDR3, the DNA is TGCGCCAGCAGACAGGAGGGCTATGGTCAGCCCCAGCATTTT. This gives the protein CASRQEGYGQPQHF. Filled out from reference TRBV5-1 and TRBJ1-5, the complete variable domain reads KAGVTQTPRYLIKTRGQQVTLSCSPISGHRSVSWYQQTPGQGLQFLFEYFSETQRNKGNFPGRFSGRQFSNSRSEMNVSTLELGDSALYLCASRQEGYGQPQHFGDGTRLSIL.

CDR3 sequence reads: CASSFFNEQYF. The CDR3 DNA reads as TGTGCCAGCAGTTTTTTTAACGAGCAGTACTTC. The chain combines TRBV6-2 or TRBV6-3 with TRBJ2-7; D ambiguous. V lost 4 bases and J 5 bases, leaving 6 bases between the germline ends. This CDR3 is built from 11 residues. Per the germline V gene, CDR1 is MNHEY and CDR2 is SVGEGT.

This clone was seen more than once but under ten times. This chain links TRBV3-1 (or the pseudogene TRBV3-2) with TRBJ2-7; perhaps TRBD1 as D (5 bases). The CDR3 length is 14 residues. Deletions cut 2 bases from V and 3 bases from J, with 11 bases between. The germline CDR1 and CDR2 sequences are LGHDT and YNNKEL (reference sequence). The DNA of the CDR3 is TGTGCCAGCAGCCAAAGGACACAGTACTACGAGCAGTACTTC. As protein: CASSQRTQYYEQYF.

This clone showed up just once. This chain links TRBV19 with TRBJ1-6, with D unclear. Trimming removed 11 bases at V and 9 bases at J, with 29 bases between. CDR1 is LNHDA and CDR2 is SQIVND in the germline V gene (reference sequence). The CDR3 is 17 amino acids. CDR3 region: CASSQTADGGLGSPLHF. DNA for the CDR3: TGTGCCTCCTCACAAACGGCCGACGGAGGGTTAGGTTCACCCCTCCACTTT.

The chain carries TRBV6-1 and TRBJ2-1; 8 bases line up with TRBD2. Germline V gene lookup returns CDR1 MNHNS and CDR2 SASEGT. The junction had 6 bases not matched to a gene; V was cut back by 2 bases and J by 3 bases. The CDR3 extends over 16 amino acids. This CDR3 reads CASSERSGSFYNEQFF. CDR3 bases: TGTGCCAGCAGTGAACGGAGCGGGAGCTTCTACAATGAGCAGTTCTTC.

This clone was detected a few times. The J gene is TRBJ2-7, the V gene TRBV12-3 or TRBV12-4, with 8 bases that match TRBD1. CDR3 length: 13 residues. Trimming removed 5 bases from V and 5 bases from J; junction bases left unmatched: 5. The CDR3 region is CASSPDRAHEQYF. In DNA, the CDR3 is TGTGCCAGCAGTCCGGACAGGGCCCACGAGCAGTACTTC.

This clone came up a few times. V usage is TRBV4-1 and J usage is TRBJ1-2; D might be TRBD1 (6 bases). There are 14 residues in the CDR3. With 1 base removed from V and 6 bases from J, the gap between germline ends came to 12 bases. CDR1 and CDR2 (germline): MGHRA, YSYEKL. CDR3 in DNA: TGCGCCAGCAGCCAAGTGGGGGGGCCCGATGGCTACACCTTC. The encoded protein is CASSQVGGPDGYTF.

In this sample, this clone turned up once. V usage is TRBV4-1 and J usage is TRBJ1-2; D unclear. Per germline, CDR1 MGHRA and CDR2 YSYEKL. The CDR3 covers 11 residues. Trimming pared 5 bases from V and 7 bases from J, leaving 8 bases between. The CDR3 is CASSEGAGYTF. The CDR3 DNA is TGCGCCAGCAGCGAGGGTGCTGGCTACACCTTC.

The genes are TRBV18 and TRBJ2-5; possible D gene TRBD1, 6 bases. The CDR3 consists of 13 residues. Germline CDR1 KGHSH, CDR2 LQKENI. V lost 4 bases to trimming and J lost 2 bases, with 8 bases between them. CDR3 region: CASSRGQQETQYF. The CDR3 bases are TGTGCCAGCTCACGGGGGCAGCAAGAGACCCAGTACTTC.

The chain uses TRBV12-3 or TRBV12-4 and TRBJ2-3; D is possibly TRBD1 (5 bases). This CDR3 contains 13 residues. The V gene lost 3 bases and the J gene lost 4 bases, with 8 bases spanning the gap. DNA of the CDR3: TGTGCCAGCAGTTTGTGGGGCGCAGATACGCAGTATTTT. Amino acids: CASSLWGADTQYF.

This clone was observed a single time. V gene TRBV28 combines with J gene TRBJ2-6, with D unresolved. V was shortened by 6 bases and J by 0 bases, with 3 bases between the two germline ends. The CDR3 is made up of 13 amino acids. Germline assignment: CDR1 MDHEN and CDR2 SYDVKM. Here the CDR3 reads CASRYSGANVLTF. The CDR3 bases are TGTGCCAGCAGGTACTCTGGGGCCAACGTCCTGACTTTC.

The chain uses TRBV29-1 and TRBJ2-7, with a possible D match to TRBD2 (6 bases). In germline, CDR1 is SQVTM, CDR2 ANQGSEA. Trimming removed 4 bases at V and 3 bases at J, with 16 bases between. CDR3 length: 14 residues. The CDR3 here is CSVGAPGLVYEQYF. CDR3 in DNA: TGCAGCGTTGGAGCCCCGGGACTTGTCTACGAGCAGTACTTC.

This clone was seen more than once but under ten times. This sequence joins TRBV29-1 and TRBJ2-7, with 7 positions matching TRBD1. Germline loops: CDR1 SQVTM, CDR2 ANQGSEA. The CDR3 length is 16 residues. V dropped 4 bases and J dropped 1; count of bases not matched to a gene: 13. CDR3 residues: CSVVLFVGRGSYEQYF. The DNA for the CDR3 is TGCAGCGTTGTCCTCTTTGTGGGCAGGGGGTCCTACGAGCAGTACTTC.